This note documents a single TCR beta chain sequence. Its matching antigen is unknown. Autoimmune disease history or systemic immunosuppression was exclusionary. The V end lost 6 bases, the J end lost 8 bases, and 17 bases lay between the germline ends. Germline assignment: CDR1 SQVTM and CDR2 ANQGSEA. This CDR3 is 13 amino acids long. The data were produced by immunoSEQ multiplex PCR, yet TCRdb's version contains in-frame clones alone and is incomplete. The sample holds about 26,000 clones, about 76% seen once. The data were taken from a study of OX40 agonist ivuxolimab in advanced cancers. Study background: Head and neck, renal cell, melanoma or hepatocellular carcinoma were the cancers that dose-escalation patients had.

Study outcomes and limitations: Relative to CD4+ cells, CD8+ T cells on average had more expanded clones. What antigens the expanded peripheral T cells recognized was never established.

The chain couples TRBV29-1 to TRBJ2-1; the D gene is possibly TRBD1 (6 bases). Sequencing used CD4+ or CD8+ T cells sorted from blood, obtained in a trial of the OX40 agonist ivuxolimab. The sequence derives from an adult with an advanced solid tumor such as melanoma, head and neck, liver or kidney cancer. CDR3 residues: CSVDRSPPDEQFF. The CDR3, as DNA: TGCAGCGTAGACAGGTCCCCACCCGATGAGCAGTTCTTC.